Reported below is one TCR beta chain. RNA transcripts were the template for amplifying TCR beta CDR3 regions. HTBI primers were employed in a first-round RT-PCR of the TCR CDR3. TCRdb used MiXCR to reprocess the multiplex PCR reads, holding one entry per CDR3 protein. This sample has hundreds of thousands of distinct CDR3 sequences, with around 16% found just once. The sample is drawn from a study of T cells in Graves' hyperthyroidism and ophthalmopathy. Clinical symptoms, serum thyroxine and TRAb, thyroid ultrasound and orbital computed tomography together formed the diagnostic basis. With V trimmed by 1 base and J by 6 bases, 4 bases remained unmatched. The CDR3 length is 14 residues. Germline V gene lookup returns CDR1 SGHRS and CDR2 YFSETQ.

The origin of this receptor is a woman aged 40 to 55 with Graves' ophthalmopathy. Sequenced material: blood. The V and J genes are TRBV5-1 and TRBJ1-2; 9 bases are shared with TRBD1. The CDR3, as DNA: TGCGCCAGCAGCTTGCGGACAGGGGAAGATGGCTACACCTTC. It codes for CASSLRTGEDGYTF.